These T cell receptor beta chains were read from a single sample in a study of T cell changes during pregnancy in multiple sclerosis. Generated by immunoSEQ multiplex PCR, the TCRdb table keeps only in-frame clones and is missing some. The table records just over 55,000 clones, approximately 90% of them present only once. The sample consisted of peripheral blood, taken after pregnancy. Receptor source: a female donor in good health, enrolled as a control in a pregnancy study. Both conserved end residues are part of each CDR3. The D gene is left open where the match is weak. Rows give clone size only sometimes, using once, few, many, or a class for an expanded clone.

cdr3_aa	cdr3_nt	v_call	j_call	d_call	clone_size
CASRQGYEQYF	TGTGCCAGTCGGCAGGGGTACGAGCAGTACTTC	TRBV19	TRBJ2-7	-	-
CASSLVAGAGETQYF	TGCGCCAGCAGCCTCGTAGCGGGAGCGGGGGAGACCCAGTACTTC	TRBV4-1	TRBJ2-5	TRBD2	-
CASMEGADKAEAFF	TGTGCCAGCATGGAGGGGGCGGATAAGGCTGAAGCTTTCTTT	TRBV28	TRBJ1-1	TRBD1	-
CASSFTSGSTDTQYF	TGTGCCAGCAGCTTCACTAGCGGGAGCACAGATACGCAGTATTTT	TRBV7-2	TRBJ2-3	TRBD2	-
CASSPRTWDTDEQYF	TGCGCCAGCAGCCCCCGCACATGGGACACCGACGAGCAGTACTTC	TRBV5-1	TRBJ2-7	-	-
CASMTGTVTYEQYF	TGCGCCAGCATGACCGGGACAGTCACCTACGAGCAGTACTTC	TRBV5-1	TRBJ2-7	TRBD1	-
CASRRGPEDNEQFF	TGTGCCAGCAGGAGGGGGCCGGAGGACAATGAGCAGTTCTTC	TRBV7-3	TRBJ2-1	TRBD1	-
CASSLREAFF	TGTGCCAGCAGCTTACGGGAAGCTTTCTTT	TRBV11-3	TRBJ1-1	-	-
CASSSQGEINEKLFF	TGTGCCAGCAGTAGCCAGGGGGAAATTAATGAAAAACTGTTTTTT	TRBV28	TRBJ1-4	TRBD1	-
CASPRTATNEKLFF	TGCGCCAGCCCACGGACAGCAACTAATGAAAAACTGTTTTTT	TRBV23-1	TRBJ1-4	-	-
CASSGQGARDNEQFF	TGTGCCAGCAGTGGACAGGGGGCGCGGGACAATGAGCAGTTCTTC	TRBV6-6	TRBJ2-1	TRBD1	-
CASSQDKREIYEQYF	TGTGCCAGCAGCCAAGATAAGCGGGAGATCTACGAGCAGTACTTC	TRBV4-2	TRBJ2-7	TRBD2	-
CATSAGGVGQETQYF	TGTGCCACCAGCGCTGGAGGGGTAGGGCAAGAGACCCAGTACTTC	TRBV15	TRBJ2-5	-	-
CASSFRGRDTGELFF	TGTGCCAGCAGTTTTAGAGGCAGGGACACCGGGGAGCTGTTTTTT	TRBV27	TRBJ2-2	-	-
CASSQTGQSSYEQYF	TGTGCCAGCAGCCAGACCGGACAGAGCTCCTACGAGCAGTACTTC	TRBV7-6	TRBJ2-7	-	-
CASSLVGGSRDTQYF	TGTGCCAGCAGTTTGGTGGGGGGGTCCCGAGATACGCAGTATTTT	TRBV6-5	TRBJ2-3	TRBD2	once
CASSFSWSGALQETQYF	TGTGCCAGCAGCTTCTCCTGGTCGGGAGCCCTCCAAGAGACCCAGTACTTC	TRBV7-9	TRBJ2-5	-	-
CASSLFDQSSEAFF	TGCGCCAGCAGCCTTTTCGATCAAAGTAGTGAAGCTTTCTTT	TRBV5-1	TRBJ1-1	-	once
CASTPRGAYEQYF	TGTGCCAGCACCCCCAGGGGGGCCTACGAGCAGTACTTC	TRBV11-3	TRBJ2-7	-	once
CASSDERGLSGANVLTF	TGTGCCAGCAGCGACGAGCGGGGCCTCTCTGGGGCCAACGTCCTGACTTTC	TRBV5-4	TRBJ2-6	TRBD2	-
CASSFRGTDTQYF	TGTGCCAGCAGCTTTCGGGGCACAGATACGCAGTATTTT	TRBV5-8	TRBJ2-3	-	-
CASSNGQGNTEAFF	TGCGCCAGCAGTAACGGACAGGGGAACACTGAAGCTTTCTTT	TRBV5-1	TRBJ1-1	TRBD1	-
CAHGTGGTDTQYF	TGTGCCCACGGGACAGGAGGCACAGATACGCAGTATTTT	TRBV10-3	TRBJ2-3	TRBD1	-
CASSLVVAPPGDEQFF	TGTGCCAGCAGCTTGGTGGTTGCTCCGCCGGGGGATGAGCAGTTCTTC	TRBV5-4	TRBJ2-1	-	once
CASSLRTDFTDTQYF	TGCGCCAGCAGCTTGAGGACGGACTTCACAGATACGCAGTATTTT	TRBV5-1	TRBJ2-3	-	-
CASSSRSGDTQYF	TGTGCCAGCAGCTCCCGGAGTGGAGATACGCAGTATTTT	TRBV7-3	TRBJ2-3	-	-